Here is one TCR beta chain with its context. These data are taken from a study of radiotherapy plus CTLA-4 blockade in lung cancer. About the research overall: The study recorded objective responses in about 18% of patients and disease control in 31%.

Some clones are missing from TCRdb's copy, which holds only in-frame ones; the method was immunoSEQ multiplex PCR. The repertoire holds around 78,000 clones, with about 79% as singletons. The sample here was peripheral blood, taken from a patient treated with radiotherapy plus ipilimumab. The sequence was obtained from a human donor with non-small cell lung cancer who had a partial response to radiotherapy plus ipilimumab. Some clones in this sample may be carry-over from other donors' samples.

CDR3 nucleotide sequence: TGTGCCAGCAGCCGGGGCCCCGGGACATCCCAAGAGACCCAGTACTTC. Its translation: CASSRGPGTSQETQYF. The chain couples TRBV7-8 to TRBJ2-5; D possibly corresponds to TRBD1 (6 bases). Per the germline V gene, CDR1 is SGHVS and CDR2 is FQNEAQ. Trimming took off 5 bases at V and 1 base at J, with 17 bases between the two ends. CDR3 length: 16 amino acids.